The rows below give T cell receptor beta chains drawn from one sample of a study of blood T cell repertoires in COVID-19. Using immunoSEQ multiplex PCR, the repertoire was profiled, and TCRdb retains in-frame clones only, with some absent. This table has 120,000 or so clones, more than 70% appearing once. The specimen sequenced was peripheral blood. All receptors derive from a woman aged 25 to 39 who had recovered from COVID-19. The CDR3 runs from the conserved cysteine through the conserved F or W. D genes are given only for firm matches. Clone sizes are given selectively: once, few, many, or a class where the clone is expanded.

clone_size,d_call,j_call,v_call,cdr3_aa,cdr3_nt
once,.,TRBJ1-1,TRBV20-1,CSASPGGSRNTEAFF,TGCAGTGCTAGTCCTGGGGGGTCTCGGAATACTGAAGCTTTCTTT
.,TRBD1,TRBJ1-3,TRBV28,CASSWDREGNTIYF,TGTGCCAGCAGTTGGGACAGGGAGGGAAACACCATATATTTT
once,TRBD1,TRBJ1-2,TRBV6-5,CASSRQGARDGYTF,TGTGCCAGCAGTCGACAGGGGGCTAGGGATGGCTACACCTTC
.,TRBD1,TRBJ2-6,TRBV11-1,CASSPTGAGANVLTF,TGTGCCAGCAGCCCTACAGGGGCGGGGGCCAACGTCCTGACTTTC
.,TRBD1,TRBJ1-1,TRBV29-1,CSVVQGIVTEAFF,TGCAGCGTTGTACAGGGGATCGTCACTGAAGCTTTCTTT
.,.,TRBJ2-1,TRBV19,CASSSSGPYNEQFF,TGTGCCAGTAGTTCCAGCGGGCCCTACAATGAGCAGTTCTTC
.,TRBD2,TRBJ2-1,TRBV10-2,CASTASGPHNEQFF,TGCGCCAGCACTGCTAGCGGGCCTCATAATGAGCAGTTCTTC
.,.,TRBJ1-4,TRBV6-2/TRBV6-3,CASSLGQFTTNEKLFF,TGTGCCAGCAGCCTTGGACAGTTTACAACTAATGAAAAACTGTTTTTT
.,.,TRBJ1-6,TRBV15,CATSRGGDGVRPLHF,TGTGCCACCAGCAGAGGGGGGGACGGGGTTAGGCCCCTCCACTTT
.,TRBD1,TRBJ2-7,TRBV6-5,CASSRQGPSSEQYF,TGTGCCAGCAGTCGACAGGGTCCCTCCTCCGAGCAGTACTTC
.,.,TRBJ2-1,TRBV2,CASRALGRPPYNEQFF,TGTGCCAGCAGGGCCTTGGGCAGGCCCCCCTACAATGAGCAGTTCTTC
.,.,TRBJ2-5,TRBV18,CASSPPRSQETQYF,TGTGCCAGCTCACCACCGAGAAGCCAAGAGACCCAGTACTTC
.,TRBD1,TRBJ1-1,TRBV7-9,CASSLGGTGGRYTEAFF,TGTGCCAGCAGCTTAGGGGGGACAGGGGGTAGGTACACTGAAGCTTTCTTT
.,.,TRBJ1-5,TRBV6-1,CASSEAASNQPQHF,TGTGCCAGCAGTGAAGCAGCCAGCAATCAGCCCCAGCATTTT
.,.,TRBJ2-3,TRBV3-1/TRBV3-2,CASSQGPAGAVSGGTQYF,TGTGCCAGCAGCCAAGGACCAGCGGGGGCCGTCTCAGGGGGTACGCAGTATTTT
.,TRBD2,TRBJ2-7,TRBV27,CASSPDGLAYEQYF,TGTGCCAGCAGCCCTGATGGACTAGCCTACGAGCAGTACTTC
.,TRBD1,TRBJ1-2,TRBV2,CASTLDRANYGYTF,TGTGCCAGCACCCTCGACAGGGCTAACTATGGCTACACCTTC
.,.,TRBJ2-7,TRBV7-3,CASSLGRGPYEQYF,TGTGCCAGCAGCTTAGGCCGCGGCCCCTACGAGCAGTACTTC
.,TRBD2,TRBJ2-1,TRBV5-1,CASSVTGTSYNEQFF,TGCGCCAGCAGCGTCACCGGGACTAGCTATAATGAGCAGTTCTTC
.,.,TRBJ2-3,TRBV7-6,CASSLETTGSFGTDTQYF,TGTGCCAGCAGCTTAGAAACAACGGGGTCATTCGGCACAGATACGCAGTATTTT
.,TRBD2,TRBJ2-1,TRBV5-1,CASYLLAGGINEQFF,TGCGCCAGCTACTTACTAGCGGGAGGGATAAATGAGCAGTTCTTC
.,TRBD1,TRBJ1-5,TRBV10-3,CAISEGQGLGQPQHF,TGTGCCATCAGTGAGGGACAGGGGTTAGGGCAGCCCCAGCATTTT
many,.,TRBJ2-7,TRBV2,CASSELRQGGEQYF,TGTGCCAGCAGTGAGCTGAGGCAGGGGGGCGAGCAGTACTTC
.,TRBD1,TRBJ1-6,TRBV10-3,CAISMGQDNSPLHF,TGTGCCATCAGTATGGGACAGGATAATTCACCCCTCCACTTT
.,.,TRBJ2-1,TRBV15,CATRKEPGAQTYNEQFF,TGTGCCACCAGGAAGGAGCCAGGGGCCCAGACCTACAATGAGCAGTTCTTC
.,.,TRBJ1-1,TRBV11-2,CASSFDRPNTEAFF,TGTGCCAGCAGTTTCGACAGACCCAACACTGAAGCTTTCTTT
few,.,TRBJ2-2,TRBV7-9,CASSLAGSGTGELFF,TGTGCCAGCAGCTTAGCGGGCTCAGGCACCGGGGAGCTGTTTTTT